The 2 T cell receptor beta chains below come from one sample, sequenced in a study of shared clonotypes between healthy human individuals. Assay used: immunoSEQ multiplex PCR; TCRdb lists only in-frame clones, some missing. The sample carries about 590,000 clones, over 95% recorded once. In the naive CD8 group, cells lacked CD45RO and were positively selected for CCR7, so terminally differentiated effector memory CD45RA+ cells were left out. The sample consisted of naive CD8+ T cells sorted from blood. The receptors come from a woman aged 25 to 45 in good health.

The CDR3 reads CASSYLAGDYSYNEQFF. The CDR3 coding sequence is TGCGCCAGCAGCTACCTAGCGGGAGATTACTCCTACAATGAGCAGTTCTTC. The chain carries TRBV5-1 and TRBJ2-1; 10 nucleotides align to TRBD2. The CDR3 is 17 amino acids. J lost 0 bases, V lost 3 bases, and 6 bases had no gene match. Germline V gene lookup returns CDR1 SGHRS and CDR2 YFSETQ. Supplemented by reference TRBV5-1 and TRBJ2-1, the full variable domain reads KAGVTQTPRYLIKTRGQQVTLSCSPISGHRSVSWYQQTPGQGLQFLFEYFSETQRNKGNFPGRFSGRQFSNSRSEMNVSTLELGDSALYLCASSYLAGDYSYNEQFFGPGTRLTVL.

The chain's CDR3 is CASSYREPRDTEAFF. DNA of the CDR3: TGTGCCAGCAGTTACCGGGAACCACGGGACACTGAAGCTTTCTTT. J is TRBJ1-1 and V is TRBV2; D gene ambiguous. Germline values: CDR1 SNHLY, CDR2 FYNNEI. The CDR3 runs 15 residues. Trimming stripped 5 bases from V and 3 bases from J, with 16 bases between.